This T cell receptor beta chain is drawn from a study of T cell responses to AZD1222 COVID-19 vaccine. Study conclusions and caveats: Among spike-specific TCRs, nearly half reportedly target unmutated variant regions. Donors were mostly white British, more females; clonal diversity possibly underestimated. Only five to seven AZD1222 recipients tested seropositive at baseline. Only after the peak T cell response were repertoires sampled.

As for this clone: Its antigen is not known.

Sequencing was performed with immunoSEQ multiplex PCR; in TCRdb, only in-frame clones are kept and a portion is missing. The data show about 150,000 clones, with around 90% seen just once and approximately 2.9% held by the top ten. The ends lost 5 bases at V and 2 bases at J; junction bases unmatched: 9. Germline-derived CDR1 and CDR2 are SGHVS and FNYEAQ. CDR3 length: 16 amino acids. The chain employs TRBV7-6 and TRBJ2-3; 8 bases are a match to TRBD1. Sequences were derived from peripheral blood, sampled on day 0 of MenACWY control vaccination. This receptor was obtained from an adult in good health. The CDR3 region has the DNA TGTGCCAGCAGCAAAACCACAGGGGGTTTCACAGATACGCAGTATTTT. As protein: CASSKTTGGFTDTQYF.